Reported below is one TCR beta chain. Its specific antigen is unknown. Nothing much larger sits one base from this clone, and base qualities are not available. The data were taken from a study of radiation and T cells in renal cell carcinoma (dated by TCRdb to 2019 to 2021). As for the study more broadly: In total, some 52 samples underwent TCR beta sequencing: some 25 tumors plus 27 peripheral blood samples. A total of 4 million to 5 million unique CDR3 nucleotide sequences, encoding 2,500,000 or so unique CDR3 amino acid sequences, were found across all 50 or so samples. Here is what the overall study found, with its caveats: Irradiated tumors contained more dominant CDR3 motifs, and these motifs occupied a larger share of the repertoire than in control tumors. Intratumoral heterogeneity went uncaptured because the only tumor material available was small regions of about 1 g. TCR clonality was higher in irradiated tumors than in controls, as the top 100 clonotypes made up an average of around 50% of the repertoire in irradiated tumors compared with approximately 45% in nephrectomy-only tumors. Because the trial had a single-armed design, the trial could not examine how radiation dose or scheduling affected the TCR repertoire.

The time point label of this sample denotes: tumor resected at nephrectomy. Reading the label with the study, this specimen's treatment or condition is: treatment-naive control, cytoreductive nephrectomy. For controls, tumors were taken from treatment-naive renal cell carcinoma patients who had cytoreductive nephrectomy with no radiation beforehand. Renal cell carcinoma with clear cell pathology was present in all patients. The control tumors sequenced for TCR were resected between 2011 and 2014 from approximately ten males and several females whose median age was roughly 57 years (range 40 to 82). Tumors were mechanically dissociated, digested with collagenase/hyaluronidase at 37 °C, processed in gentleMACS C tubes, and stored in liquid nitrogen. The QIAamp DNA Blood Mini Kit (Qiagen) was used to prepare genomic DNA for TCR sequencing. Samples were included in the analyses only if all quality control checks were passed.

In the germline V gene (reference sequence), CDR1 corresponds to SGHNT and CDR2 to YYREEE. Clipping removes 1 base from V and 0 bases from J, with 2 as the unmatched junction base count. The CDR3 spans 15 residues, from the cysteine through the phenylalanine. Of all the DNA, just the CDR3 is kept, 45 bases in frame from base 1. TCR beta libraries were generated from genomic DNA with the immunoSEQ kit, following the manufacturer's recommendations. To prepare libraries, a first multiplex PCR with proprietary primers was run, followed by a second PCR that added unique barcodes, and a bead cleanup was done after each round. Each sample batch included a kit-provided positive control reaction and a negative control reaction. The final libraries were assessed on an Agilent 4200 TapeStation D1000 ScreenTape, pooled by volume, and quantified by qPCR. Sequencing ran on an Illumina NextSeq500 with a MidOutput 150-cycle cartridge, using 156 Read1 and 15 Index1 cycles with kit custom primers. The pooled library was loaded at approximately 0.92 pM, and roughly 20% PhiX control was spiked in. The study's processing was this. The vendor-processed data were analyzed in R, and a clonotype was defined as all T cells that share the same CDR3 nucleotide sequence. In the clone abundance analyses, frequencies in each sample were normalized to that sample's 10,000 most abundant clones. Before analysis, public T cell clones were removed, and these numbered fewer than six per sample on average. Dominant motifs were analyzed with ImmunoMap using the PAM10 matrix, a gap penalty of 30, and a homology threshold of 0.3, and motifs with a cumulative frequency of at least 0.01 were considered dominant. This immuneACCESS table, as held by TCRdb, lists in-frame sequences with V and J called but not all clones. Of the missing ones, under half trace to an unresolved V gene in checked studies; the others have no known cause. That table gives V, J and clone size, and the DNA gave D and trimming. This sample holds 15,000 or so clones; approximately 65% were observed only once. In total, the top ten clones hold 15% to 20% of the sample.

The sequence was obtained from a man between 60 and 75 years old with renal cell carcinoma. Specimen: tumor tissue, collected from a patient whose treatment was nephrectomy without radiotherapy. In this chain, TRBV5-4 is recombined with TRBJ1-2, with TRBD1 matching 8 junction bases. For the CDR3, the sequence is CASSLTGGSNYGYTF. The bases read TGTGCCAGCAGCTTGACAGGGGGATCTAACTATGGCTACACCTTC.